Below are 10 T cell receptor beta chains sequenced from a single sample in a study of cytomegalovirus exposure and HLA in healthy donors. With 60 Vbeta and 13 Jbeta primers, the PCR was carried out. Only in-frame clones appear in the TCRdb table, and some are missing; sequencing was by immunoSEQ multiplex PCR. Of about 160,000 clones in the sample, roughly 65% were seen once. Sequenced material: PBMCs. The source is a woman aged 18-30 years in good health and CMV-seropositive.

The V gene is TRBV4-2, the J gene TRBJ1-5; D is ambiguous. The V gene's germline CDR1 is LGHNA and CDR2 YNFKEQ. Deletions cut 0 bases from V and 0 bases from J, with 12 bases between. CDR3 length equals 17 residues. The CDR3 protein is CASSQESPSYSNQPQHF. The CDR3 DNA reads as TGTGCCAGCAGCCAAGAATCCCCCTCCTATAGCAATCAGCCCCAGCATTTT.

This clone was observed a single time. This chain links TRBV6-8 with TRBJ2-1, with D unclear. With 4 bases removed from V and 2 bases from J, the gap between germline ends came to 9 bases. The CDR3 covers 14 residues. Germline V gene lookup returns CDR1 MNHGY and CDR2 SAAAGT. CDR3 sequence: CASSSGGPYNEQFF. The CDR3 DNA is TGTGCCAGCAGTTCGGGTGGCCCCTACAATGAGCAGTTCTTC.

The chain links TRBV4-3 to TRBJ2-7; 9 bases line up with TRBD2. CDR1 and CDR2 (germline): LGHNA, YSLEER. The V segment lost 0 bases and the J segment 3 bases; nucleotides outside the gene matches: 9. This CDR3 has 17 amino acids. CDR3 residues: CASSQDLSGGLNYEQYF. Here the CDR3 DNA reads TGCGCCAGCAGCCAAGACCTTAGCGGGGGTCTAAACTACGAGCAGTACTTC.

CDR3 in DNA: TGCGCCAGCAGTGAGTCGACTGTACTGGACAGAGAGCAGTTCTTC. As protein: CASSESTVLDREQFF. The J gene is TRBJ2-1, the V gene TRBV10-1, with D possibly TRBD1 on 6 matching bases. Trimming cost V 0 bases and J 10 bases, with 16 bases left between them. The CDR3 spans 15 residues. Germline lookup yields CDR1 WNHNN and CDR2 SYGVQD (reference sequence).

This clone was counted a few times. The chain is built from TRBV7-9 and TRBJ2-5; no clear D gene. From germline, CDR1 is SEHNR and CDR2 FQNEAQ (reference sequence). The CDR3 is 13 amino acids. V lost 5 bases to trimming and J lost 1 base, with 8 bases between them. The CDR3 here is CASSLSGQETQYF. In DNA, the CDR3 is TGTGCCAGCAGCCTGAGTGGCCAAGAGACCCAGTACTTC.

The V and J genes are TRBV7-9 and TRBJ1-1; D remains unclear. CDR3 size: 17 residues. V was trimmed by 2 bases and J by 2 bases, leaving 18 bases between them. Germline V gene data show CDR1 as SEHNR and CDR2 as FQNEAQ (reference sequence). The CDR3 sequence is CASSLPGVSGPNTEAFF. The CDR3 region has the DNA TGTGCCAGCAGCTTACCGGGAGTCAGCGGACCCAACACTGAAGCTTTCTTT.

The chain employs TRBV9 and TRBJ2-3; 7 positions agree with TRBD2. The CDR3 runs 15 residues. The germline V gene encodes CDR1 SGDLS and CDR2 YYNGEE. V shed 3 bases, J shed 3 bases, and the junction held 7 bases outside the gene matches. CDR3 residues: CASSETGGWTDTQYF. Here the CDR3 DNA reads TGTGCCAGCAGCGAGACGGGAGGTTGGACAGATACGCAGTATTTT. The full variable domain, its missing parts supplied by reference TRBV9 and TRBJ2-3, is DSGVTQTPKHLITATGQRVTLRCSPRSGDLSVYWYQQSLDQGLQFLIQYYNGEERAKGNILERFSAQQFPDLHSELNLSSLELGDSALYFCASSETGGWTDTQYFGPGTRLTVL.

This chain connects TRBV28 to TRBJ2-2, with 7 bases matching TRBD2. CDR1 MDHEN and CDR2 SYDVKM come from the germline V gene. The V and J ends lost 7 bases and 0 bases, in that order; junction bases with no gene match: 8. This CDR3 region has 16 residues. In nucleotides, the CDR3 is TGTGCCAGCACCTACCGGGACTATTCGAACACCGGGGAGCTGTTTTTT. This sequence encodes CASTYRDYSNTGELFF. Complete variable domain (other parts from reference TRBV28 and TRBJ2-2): DVKVTQSSRYLVKRTGEKVFLECVQDMDHENMFWYRQDPGLGLRLIYFSYDVKMKEKGDIPEGYSVSREKKERFSLILESASTNQTSMYLCASTYRDYSNTGELFFGEGSRLTVL.

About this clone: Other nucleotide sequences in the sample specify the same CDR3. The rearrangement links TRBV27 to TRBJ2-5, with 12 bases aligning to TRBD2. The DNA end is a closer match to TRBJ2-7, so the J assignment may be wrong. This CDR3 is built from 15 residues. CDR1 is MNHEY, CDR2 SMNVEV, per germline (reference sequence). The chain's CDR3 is CASSLLAGGAYEQYF. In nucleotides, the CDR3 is TGTGCCAGCAGTTTACTAGCGGGAGGGGCCTACGAGCAGTACTTC.

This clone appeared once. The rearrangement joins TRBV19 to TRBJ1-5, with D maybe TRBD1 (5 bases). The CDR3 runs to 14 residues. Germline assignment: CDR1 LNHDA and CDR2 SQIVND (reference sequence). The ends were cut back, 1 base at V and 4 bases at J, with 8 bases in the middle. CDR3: CASSIVQANQPQHF. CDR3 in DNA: TGTGCCAGTAGTATAGTACAGGCTAATCAGCCCCAGCATTTT.